This T cell receptor (beta chain) originates from a study of graft-versus-host responses after intestinal transplantation. Across the study: Each of the recipients got a multivisceral, liver-intestinal, or isolated intestinal transplant. Once they had received anti-thymocyte globulin induction, all recipients took tacrolimus and steroids for about 3 years.

Per germline, CDR1 MDHEN and CDR2 SYDVKM. The CDR3 totals 14 residues. After removal of 4 bases from V and 3 bases from J, the junction contained 5 bases not matched to a gene. Here immunoSEQ multiplex PCR was the method, and the copy in TCRdb shows in-frame clones only, minus some. The sample has roughly 2,500 clones, 93% seen once. Sequenced here: PBMCs, sampled about 20 days after intestinal transplant. The receptor's source is a human patient who received an intestinal transplant, so some T cells may come from the graft donor. The rearrangement links TRBV28 to TRBJ2-7; TRBD2 matches 8 bases. The CDR3 DNA reads as TGTGCCAGCAGTTCGGGGGGGACTGTCTACGAGCAGTACTTC. Protein: CASSSGGTVYEQYF.